This record covers a single T cell receptor beta chain. The target of this receptor is not known. No much larger clonotype is one base removed from it; base qualities were not supplied. Other DNA variants within this sample encode the same CDR3. The data belong to a study of shared clonotypes between healthy human individuals (dated by TCRdb to the early 2020s). In terms of the full investigation: A couple of women and a few men aged 18 to 49 years were included in the cohort. Between about 0.94 and 8.9 billion PBMCs per donor were obtained by leukapheresis. Blood TCR repertoires of 5 or 6 healthy adults were deeply sequenced to estimate repertoire size and the extent of clonotype sharing between individuals. To increase sequencing depth and limit assay-specific biases, different laboratories used diverse techniques to prepare libraries and sequence TCR repertoires.

Findings and caveats that apply to the study as a whole: Sampling was limited to blood, and TCR repertoires in tissue likely differ from TCR repertoires in blood. Because the study included only a small number of donors, the genetic and exposure-history diversity represented was limited. Based on pairwise subsampling, the degree of clonotype sharing among donors was expected to be affected by sequencing depth.

Reading the germline V gene gives CDR1 SGHRS and CDR2 YFSETQ. V is reduced by 0 bases and J by 4 bases, leaving a spacing of 11 bases between them. The cysteine opens and the phenylalanine closes a CDR3 of 14 amino acids. Only the CDR3 region is kept as DNA, spanning 42 bases read in frame from base 1. The donors were healthy, HIV-negative adults with no recently reported acute infections or vaccinations. Every donor was a Caucasian adult living in Nashville, Tennessee, USA. In the unsorted samples, tens of millions of PBMCs were counted, and genomic DNA was extracted using the QIAamp DNA Blood Mini kit. After blood collection by leukapheresis, PBMCs were isolated using Ficoll-Histopaque density gradient centrifugation and then cryopreserved in the vapor phase of liquid nitrogen. Using the deep immunoSEQ assay, multiplex PCR amplified TCR CDR3 regions from genomic DNA. Extracted genomic DNA from each cell subset was distributed evenly across all wells of several immunoSEQ 96-well plates, and each plate was treated as a replicate. For unsorted PBMC, 250 to 350 ng of genomic DNA, equivalent to around 30,000 T cell genomes, went into each replicate PCR. Ten immunoSEQ deep assay plates were used to sequence the unsorted PBMC genomic DNA. Purified libraries were quantified with a Qubit 3.0 fluorometer, sized on a Bioanalyzer 2100, and re-quantified with the KAPA Library Quantification kit. A separate single-read 150-cycle Illumina NextSeq 550 flow cell was used to sequence each immunoSEQ 96-well plate. The authors' analysis ran thus. Because the immunoSEQ output included only junctional sequences and no quality scores, the filtering could not be the same as the filtering used for full-length reads. Sequences were annotated with PyIR, a Python wrapper for IgBLAST v1.9, and V/J genes and CDR3 were assigned using IMGT germline references. Reads with weak V/J assignments (E-value above 1e-6), missing CDR3, stop codons, out-of-frame junctions, or ambiguous translated residues were removed. V3J clonotypes were defined as sequences sharing the same inferred V gene, J gene, and CDR3 amino acid sequence. Percentage overlap between repertoires was computed as shared unique clonotypes divided by the size of the smaller repertoire. Repertoire richness was assessed with RTK rarefaction, the Chao1 estimator, and Recon v2.1 estimates of unobserved clonotypes. TCRdb provides this immuneACCESS table in a form limited to in-frame rearrangements. Some clones are lacking; in checked studies, under half of them reflect an unresolved V gene, and why the rest are absent is not known. From that table come the V and J calls and clone size; the DNA was used to work out D and trimming. Within this sample are 450,000 to 650,000 clones, with roughly 79% of them counted one time only. Clones ranked in the top ten supply about 12% of the sample.

Recombination joined TRBV5-1 with TRBJ2-7, with the D gene tentatively TRBD1 or TRBD2, based on 5 matching bases in each. The receptor comes from a woman in her thirties or forties in good health. Some clones in this sample may be carry-over from other donors' samples. The sample was PBMCs. The nucleotides are TGCGCCAGCAGCTTGGCCCAGGGAGCTTACGAGCAGTACTTC. Its protein reads: CASSLAQGAYEQYF.